This TCR beta chain was sequenced for a study of cytomegalovirus exposure and HLA in healthy donors. Germline V gene lookup returns CDR1 MNHEY and CDR2 SVGAGI. Trimming took off 5 bases at V and 8 bases at J, with 12 bases between the two ends. CDR3 length: 13 residues. Primers included in the PCR were 60 Vbeta and 13 Jbeta primers. The assay was immunoSEQ multiplex PCR, and TCRdb's table has in-frame clones only and misses some. The sample lists about 190,000 clones; around 75% were seen once. The chain links TRBV6-5 to TRBJ1-4; D unresolved. This receptor was obtained from a middle-aged man in good health and CMV-seropositive. The sequenced material came from PBMCs. DNA of the CDR3: TGTGCCAGCAGTAGCCGGGATGTGGAAAAACTGTTTTTT. Its translation is CASSSRDVEKLFF.